This TCR beta chain was sequenced during a study of cytomegalovirus exposure and HLA in healthy donors. Primers for the PCR totalled 60 Vbeta and 13 Jbeta. Only in-frame clones appear in the TCRdb table, and some are missing; sequencing was by immunoSEQ multiplex PCR. The sample consists of more than 150,000 clones, approximately 84% of them appearing once. Trimming took off 5 bases at V and 4 bases at J, with 17 bases between the two ends. This CDR3 is built from 15 residues. The germline CDR1 and CDR2 sequences are SGHVS and FNYEAQ. V gene TRBV7-6 combines with J gene TRBJ1-2; D perhaps matches TRBD1 (5 bases). The TCR was taken from a girl aged 5-17 years in good health and CMV-seropositive. Sequences were obtained from PBMCs. For the CDR3, the DNA is TGTGCCAGCAGCGCTGGACCGGTGGGGCCCTATGGCTACACCTTC. It translates to CASSAGPVGPYGYTF.